This TCR beta chain originates from a study of T-cell memory formation after mild COVID-19. Per germline, CDR1 SNHLY and CDR2 FYNNEI. Trimming took 3 bases from V and 7 from J; bases not matched to a gene: 6. The CDR3 spans 15 residues. Via MiXCR, TCRdb re-called the 5' RACE reads, giving one row per CDR3 protein. The sample carries 55,000 to 70,000 distinct CDR3 sequences, about 30% recorded once. The sequence derives from a man between 18 and 29 years old who had mild COVID-19 (a few samples of this study predate the infection). Cell type and time point are not known. Specimen: PBMCs or a T cell subset sorted from them (not recorded which). The chain has TRBV2 and TRBJ2-1; 10 nucleotides align to TRBD1. CDR3 residues: CASSDPRTGGNEQFF. DNA for the CDR3: TGTGCCAGCAGTGACCCCAGGACAGGGGGAAATGAGCAGTTCTTC. Supplemented by reference TRBV2 and TRBJ2-1, the full variable domain reads EPEVTQTPSHQVTQMGQEVILRCVPISNHLYFYWYRQILGQKVEFLVSFYNNEISEKSEIFDDQFSVERPDGSNFTLKIRSTKLEDSAMYFCASSDPRTGGNEQFFGPGTRLTVL.